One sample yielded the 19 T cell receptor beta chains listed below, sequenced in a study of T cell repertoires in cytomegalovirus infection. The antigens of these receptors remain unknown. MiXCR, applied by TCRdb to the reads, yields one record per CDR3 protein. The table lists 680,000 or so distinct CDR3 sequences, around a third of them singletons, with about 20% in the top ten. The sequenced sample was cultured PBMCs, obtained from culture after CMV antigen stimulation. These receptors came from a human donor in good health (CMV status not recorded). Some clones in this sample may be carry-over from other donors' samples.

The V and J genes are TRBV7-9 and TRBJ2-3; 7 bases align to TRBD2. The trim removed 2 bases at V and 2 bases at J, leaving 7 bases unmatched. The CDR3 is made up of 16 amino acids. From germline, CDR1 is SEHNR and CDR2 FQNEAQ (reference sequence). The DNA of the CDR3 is TGTGCCAGCAGCTTACGTGGCGGGAGTCCCACAGATACGCAGTATTTT. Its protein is CASSLRGGSPTDTQYF.

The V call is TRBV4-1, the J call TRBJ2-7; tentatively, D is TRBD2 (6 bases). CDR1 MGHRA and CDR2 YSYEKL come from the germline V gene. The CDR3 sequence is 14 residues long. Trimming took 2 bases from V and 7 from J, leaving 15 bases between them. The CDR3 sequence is CASSQTLTGEEQYF. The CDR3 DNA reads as TGCGCCAGCAGCCAAACTCTGACGGGGGAAGAGCAGTACTTC.

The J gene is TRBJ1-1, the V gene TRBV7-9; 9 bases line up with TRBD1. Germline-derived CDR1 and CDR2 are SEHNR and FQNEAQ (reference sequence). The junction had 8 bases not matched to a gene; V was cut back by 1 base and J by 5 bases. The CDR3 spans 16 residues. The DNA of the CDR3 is TGTGCCAGCAGCTTAGACCGAGGACAGGGGAAAACTGAAGCTTTCTTT. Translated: CASSLDRGQGKTEAFF.

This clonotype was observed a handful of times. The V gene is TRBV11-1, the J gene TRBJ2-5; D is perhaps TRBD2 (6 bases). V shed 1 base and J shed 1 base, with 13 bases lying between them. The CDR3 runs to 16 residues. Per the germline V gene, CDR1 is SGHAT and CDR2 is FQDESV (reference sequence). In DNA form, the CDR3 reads TGTGCCAGCAGCTTAGTCGGGGGACCCTTCCAAGAGACCCAGTACTTC. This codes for CASSLVGGPFQETQYF.

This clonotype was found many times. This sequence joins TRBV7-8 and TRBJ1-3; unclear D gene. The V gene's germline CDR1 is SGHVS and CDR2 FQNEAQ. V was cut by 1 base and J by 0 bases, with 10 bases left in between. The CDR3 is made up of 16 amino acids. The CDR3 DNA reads TGTGCCAGCAGCTTAGGAGGTGCCAGCTCTGGAAACACCATATATTTT. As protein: CASSLGGASSGNTIYF.

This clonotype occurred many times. The CDR3 bases are TGTGCCAGCAGCTCCCTAGCGGGAGGGCCCAGGTACGAGCAGTACTTC. It encodes CASSSLAGGPRYEQYF. The V and J genes are TRBV7-6 and TRBJ2-7, with 12 bases that match TRBD2. The V gene's germline CDR1 is SGHVS and CDR2 FNYEAQ. V dropped 4 bases and J dropped 4; count of bases not matched to a gene: 8. This CDR3 comprises 16 residues.

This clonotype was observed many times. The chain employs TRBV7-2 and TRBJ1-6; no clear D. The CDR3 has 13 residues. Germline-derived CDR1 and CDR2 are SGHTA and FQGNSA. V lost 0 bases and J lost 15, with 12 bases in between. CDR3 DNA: TGTGCCAGCAGCTTAGCTGAGGCAGGTGGCCTCCACTTT. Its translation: CASSLAEAGGLHF. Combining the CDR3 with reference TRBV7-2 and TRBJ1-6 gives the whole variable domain GAGVSQSPSNKVTEKGKDVELRCDPISGHTALYWYRQSLGQGLEFLIYFQGNSAPDKSGLPSDRFSAERTGGSVSTLTIQRTQQEDSAVYLCASSLAEAGGLHFGNGTRLTVT.

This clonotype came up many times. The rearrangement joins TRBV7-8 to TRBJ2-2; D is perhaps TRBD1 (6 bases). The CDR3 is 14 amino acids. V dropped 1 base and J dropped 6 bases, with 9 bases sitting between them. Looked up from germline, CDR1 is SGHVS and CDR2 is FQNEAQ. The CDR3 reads CASSLVEGAGELFF. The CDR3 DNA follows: TGTGCCAGCAGCTTAGTAGAGGGGGCCGGGGAGCTGTTTTTT.

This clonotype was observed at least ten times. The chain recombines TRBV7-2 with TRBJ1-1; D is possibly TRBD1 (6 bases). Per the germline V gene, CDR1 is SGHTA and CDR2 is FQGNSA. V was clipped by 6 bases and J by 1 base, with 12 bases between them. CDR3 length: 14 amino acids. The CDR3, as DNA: TGTGCCAGCAGGGACAGACAGCCGAACACTGAAGCTTTCTTT. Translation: CASRDRQPNTEAFF.

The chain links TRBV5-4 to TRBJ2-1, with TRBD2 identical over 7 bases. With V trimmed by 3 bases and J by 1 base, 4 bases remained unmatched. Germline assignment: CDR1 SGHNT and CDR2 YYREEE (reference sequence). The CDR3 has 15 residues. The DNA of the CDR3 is TGTGCCAGCAGCTCGCGGGAGAGGTCCTACAATGAGCAGTTCTTC. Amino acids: CASSSRERSYNEQFF.

CDR3 bases: TGTGCCAGCTCACCAGGACAGGGGACGTTCGGAAACACCATATATTTT. It specifies CASSPGQGTFGNTIYF. The rearrangement uses TRBV18 and TRBJ1-3; TRBD1 matches at 9 bases. Germline V gene lookup returns CDR1 KGHSH and CDR2 LQKENI. The CDR3 is made up of 16 amino acids. V trimming: 2 bases; J trimming: 4 bases; junction bases outside the gene matches: 6.

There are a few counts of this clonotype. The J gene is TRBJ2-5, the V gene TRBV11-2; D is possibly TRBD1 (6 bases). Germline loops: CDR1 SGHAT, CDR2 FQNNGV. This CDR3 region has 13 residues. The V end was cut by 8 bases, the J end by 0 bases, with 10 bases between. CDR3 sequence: CASGWDNQETQYF. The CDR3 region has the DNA TGTGCCAGCGGTTGGGACAACCAAGAGACCCAGTACTTC.

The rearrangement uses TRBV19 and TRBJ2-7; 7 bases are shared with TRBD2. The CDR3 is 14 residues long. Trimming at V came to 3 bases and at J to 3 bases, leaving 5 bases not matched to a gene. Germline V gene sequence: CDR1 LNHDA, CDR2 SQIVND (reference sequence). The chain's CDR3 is CASSMGRGLYEQYF. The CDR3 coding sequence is TGTGCCAGTAGTATGGGGAGGGGCCTCTACGAGCAGTACTTC.

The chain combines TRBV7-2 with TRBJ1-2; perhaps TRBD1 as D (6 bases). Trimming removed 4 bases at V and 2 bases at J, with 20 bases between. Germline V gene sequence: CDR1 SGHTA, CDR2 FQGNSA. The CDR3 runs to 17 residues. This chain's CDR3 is CASSSPIRTEFNYGYTF. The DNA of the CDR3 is TGTGCCAGCAGCTCACCTATCCGGACAGAATTCAACTATGGCTACACCTTC.

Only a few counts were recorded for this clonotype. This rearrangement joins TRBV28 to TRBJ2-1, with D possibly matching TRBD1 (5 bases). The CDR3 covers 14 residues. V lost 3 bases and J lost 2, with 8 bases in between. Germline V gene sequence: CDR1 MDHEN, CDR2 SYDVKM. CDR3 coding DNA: TGTGCCAGCAGTTTGGGCAGGGCCTACAATGAGCAGTTCTTC. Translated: CASSLGRAYNEQFF.

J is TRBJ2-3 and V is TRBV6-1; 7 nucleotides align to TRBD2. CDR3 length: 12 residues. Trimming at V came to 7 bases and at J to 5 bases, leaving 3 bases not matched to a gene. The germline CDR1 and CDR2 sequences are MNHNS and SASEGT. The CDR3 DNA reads TGTGCCAGCACGGGGGGAGGAGATACGCAGTATTTT. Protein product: CASTGGGDTQYF.

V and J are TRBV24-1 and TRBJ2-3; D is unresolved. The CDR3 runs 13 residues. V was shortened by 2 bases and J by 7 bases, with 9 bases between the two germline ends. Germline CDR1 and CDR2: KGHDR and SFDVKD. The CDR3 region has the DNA TGTGCCACCAGTGATTCCCCGGAGTATACGCAGTATTTT. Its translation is CATSDSPEYTQYF.

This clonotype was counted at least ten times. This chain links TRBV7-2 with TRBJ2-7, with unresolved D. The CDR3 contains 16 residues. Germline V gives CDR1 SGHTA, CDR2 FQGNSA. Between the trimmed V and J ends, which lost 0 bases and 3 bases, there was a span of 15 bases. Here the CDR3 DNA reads TGTGCCAGCAGCTTAGCGCTTGGAAAGGGCGACTACGAGCAGTACTTC. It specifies CASSLALGKGDYEQYF.

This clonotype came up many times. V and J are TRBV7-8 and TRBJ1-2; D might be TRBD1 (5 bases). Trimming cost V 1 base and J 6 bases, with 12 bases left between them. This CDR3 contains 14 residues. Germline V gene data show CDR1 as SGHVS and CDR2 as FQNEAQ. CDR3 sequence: CASSLVQGRDGYTF. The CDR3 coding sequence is TGTGCCAGCAGCTTAGTTCAGGGAAGGGATGGCTACACCTTC. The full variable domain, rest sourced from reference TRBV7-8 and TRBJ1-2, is GAGVSQSPRYKVAKRGQDVALRCDPISGHVSLFWYQQALGQGPEFLTYFQNEAQLDKSGLPSDRFFAERPEGSVSTLKIQRTQQEDSAVYLCASSLVQGRDGYTFGSGTRLTVV.